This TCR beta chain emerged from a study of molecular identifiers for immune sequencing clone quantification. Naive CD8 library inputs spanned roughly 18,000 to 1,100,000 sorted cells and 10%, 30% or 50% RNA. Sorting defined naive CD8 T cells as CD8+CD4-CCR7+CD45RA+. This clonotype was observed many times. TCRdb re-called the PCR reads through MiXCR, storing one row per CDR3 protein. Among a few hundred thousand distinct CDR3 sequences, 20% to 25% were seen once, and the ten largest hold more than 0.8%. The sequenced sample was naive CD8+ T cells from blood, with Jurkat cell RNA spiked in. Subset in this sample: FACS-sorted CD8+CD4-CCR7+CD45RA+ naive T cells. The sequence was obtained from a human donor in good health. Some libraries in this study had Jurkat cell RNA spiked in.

CDR3 sequence (DNA): TGTGCCAGCAGCTCGGGACAGGTCCCCGGGGAGCTGTTTTTT. Its translation is CASSSGQVPGELFF. This chain connects TRBV9 to TRBJ2-2; TRBD1 agrees at 8 bases. From germline, CDR1 is SGDLS and CDR2 YYNGEE. The CDR3 is 14 amino acids. V shed 4 bases and J 6 bases; nucleotides not matched to a gene: 5.